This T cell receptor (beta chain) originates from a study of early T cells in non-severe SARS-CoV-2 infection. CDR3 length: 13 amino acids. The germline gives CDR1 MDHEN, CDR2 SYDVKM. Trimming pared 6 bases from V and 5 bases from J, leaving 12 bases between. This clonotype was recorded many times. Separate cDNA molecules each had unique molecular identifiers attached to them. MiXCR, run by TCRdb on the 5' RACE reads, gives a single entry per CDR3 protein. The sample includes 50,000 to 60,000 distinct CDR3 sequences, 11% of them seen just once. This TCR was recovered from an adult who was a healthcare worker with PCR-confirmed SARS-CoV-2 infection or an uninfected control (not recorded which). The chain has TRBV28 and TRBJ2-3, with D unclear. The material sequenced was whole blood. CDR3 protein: CASSPRVVDTQYF. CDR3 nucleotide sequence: TGTGCCAGCAGCCCGCGTGTGGTAGATACGCAGTATTTT.